In its sample, the clone carrying this T cell receptor beta chain was seen a few times. No antigen is known for it. TCRdb fed the reads into MiXCR, producing one record per CDR3 protein. The repertoire has 830,000 or so distinct CDR3 sequences, around a third of them found once; the top ten carry roughly 12%. This sample is part of a study of T cell repertoires in cytomegalovirus infection. On the study more broadly: It was recently identified HLA-C-restricted and well-studied HLA-B-restricted CMV epitopes that the study used. Public signatures in TCR beta pointed to CMV infection and matching HLA type. Findings of the study overall: The study found HLA-C-restricted CMV-specific TCR beta clonotypes dominating the ex vivo response.

The CDR3 runs to 15 residues. V lost 0 bases and J 4 bases, leaving 12 bases between the germline ends. The germline CDR1 and CDR2 sequences are MGHDK and SYGVNS. This receptor was obtained from a human donor in good health (CMV status not recorded). Some clones in this sample may be carry-over from other donors' samples. The J gene is TRBJ2-5, the V gene TRBV25-1; D is possibly TRBD2 (6 bases). The source material was cultured CD8+ T cells from PBMCs, sampled from culture after CMV antigen stimulation. CDR3 residues: CASSEYGPAGETQYF. The CDR3 nucleotides are TGTGCCAGCAGTGAATATGGTCCAGCGGGAGAGACCCAGTACTTC.